This note documents a single T cell receptor (beta chain) sequence. Within the sample, other DNA sequences also encode this same CDR3. The data belong to a study of shared clonotypes between healthy human individuals. Germline V gene sequence: CDR1 MNHNS, CDR2 SASEGT. The V end was cut by 3 bases, the J end by 0 bases, with 3 bases between. The CDR3 runs 12 residues. Researchers ran the assay at a deep level. Genomic DNA per cell subset filled all wells of several immunoSEQ plates. The protocol was immunoSEQ multiplex PCR, while the TCRdb copy is restricted to in-frame clones and leaves out a portion. The sample records approximately 2.3 million clones, roughly 93% being singletons.

The clonotype was recovered from a man between 18 and 29 years old in good health. Some clones in this sample may be carry-over from other donors' samples. The chain links TRBV6-1 to TRBJ2-7, with D unclear. Sequencing input: naive CD4+ T cells from PBMCs. Subset indicated: CD45RA+ positively selected. CDR3 loop: CASSEISYEQYF. CDR3 nucleotides: TGTGCCAGCAGTGAGATCTCCTACGAGCAGTACTTC.